This is a list of T cell receptor beta chains from one sample in a study of radiation and T cells in renal cell carcinoma. The repertoire was sequenced with immunoSEQ multiplex PCR; TCRdb's copy has only in-frame clones and lacks some. Seen here are around 170,000 clones, around 90% observed once, and the top ten hold 11%. This material consisted of blood, taken from a patient whose treatment included radiotherapy and nephrectomy. These TCRs come from a woman between 50 and 59 years old with renal cell carcinoma. The conserved cysteine and the conserved F or W are not part of the CDR3 here. The order of the fields is CDR3 length, V gene, J gene, CDR3 protein.

CDR3 length: 14; V gene: TRBV5-4; J gene: TRBJ1-2; CDR3 protein: ASTAGSQGGNYGYT
CDR3 length: 14; V gene: TRBV2; J gene: TRBJ2-3; CDR3 protein: ASSGSSSVDTDTQY
CDR3 length: 15; V gene: TRBV15; J gene: TRBJ2-7; CDR3 protein: ATSRDHPRGLPDEQY
CDR3 length: 12; V gene: TRBV6-5; J gene: TRBJ2-7; CDR3 protein: ASRGQGGPYEQY
CDR3 length: 15; V gene: TRBV7-9; J gene: TRBJ2-5; CDR3 protein: ASSYPLGRGRWETQY
CDR3 length: 14; V gene: TRBV5-6; J gene: TRBJ2-3; CDR3 protein: ASSSGRLAGTDTQY
CDR3 length: 13; V gene: TRBV2; J gene: TRBJ2-6; CDR3 protein: ASRSQGGGANVLT
CDR3 length: 13; V gene: TRBV10-3; J gene: TRBJ1-1; CDR3 protein: AISGRGAQSTEAF
CDR3 length: 13; V gene: TRBV19; J gene: TRBJ2-7; CDR3 protein: ASSLGSGSSYEQY
CDR3 length: 12; V gene: TRBV9; J gene: TRBJ1-6; CDR3 protein: ASNLGQDNSPLH
CDR3 length: 15; V gene: TRBV7-8; J gene: TRBJ1-6; CDR3 protein: ASSTSPGSSYNSPLH
CDR3 length: 16; V gene: TRBV30; J gene: TRBJ2-1; CDR3 protein: AWSATKGTSGVAGEQF
CDR3 length: 12; V gene: TRBV7-9; J gene: TRBJ2-1; CDR3 protein: ASSLGQGINEQF
CDR3 length: 13; V gene: TRBV5-1; J gene: TRBJ1-2; CDR3 protein: ASRDPGTGYYGYT
CDR3 length: 14; V gene: TRBV6-1; J gene: TRBJ2-1; CDR3 protein: ASSDGSGGSLHEQF
CDR3 length: 12; V gene: TRBV4-2; J gene: TRBJ1-1; CDR3 protein: ASSQAGGDTEAF
CDR3 length: 10; V gene: TRBV2; J gene: TRBJ2-3; CDR3 protein: ASSGRDRTQY
CDR3 length: 16; V gene: TRBV4-2; J gene: TRBJ2-3; CDR3 protein: ASSQRLSSGPRGDTQY
CDR3 length: 11; V gene: TRBV2; J gene: TRBJ2-7; CDR3 protein: ASRTGLTYEQY
CDR3 length: 15; V gene: TRBV5-8; J gene: TRBJ2-7; CDR3 protein: ASSLAGSYAVPYEQY
CDR3 length: 12; V gene: TRBV19; J gene: TRBJ1-1; CDR3 protein: ASSNAGANTEAF
CDR3 length: 13; V gene: TRBV15; J gene: TRBJ1-4; CDR3 protein: ATSRDRQVNEKLF
CDR3 length: 12; V gene: TRBV18; J gene: TRBJ1-5; CDR3 protein: ASSHRDNNQPQH
CDR3 length: 14; V gene: TRBV5-1; J gene: TRBJ1-6; CDR3 protein: ASSAQGSSYNSPLH
CDR3 length: 9; V gene: TRBV7-9; J gene: TRBJ2-3; CDR3 protein: ASSSVDTQY
CDR3 length: 13; V gene: TRBV7-2; J gene: TRBJ1-2; CDR3 protein: ASSLLPGQNYGYT
CDR3 length: 16; V gene: TRBV9; J gene: TRBJ1-1; CDR3 protein: ASSAPVGGGSAETEAF
CDR3 length: 11; V gene: TRBV6-1; J gene: TRBJ1-1; CDR3 protein: ASSGNVGTEAF
CDR3 length: 13; V gene: TRBV7-9; J gene: TRBJ1-1; CDR3 protein: ASSLERLRSAEAF
CDR3 length: 12; V gene: TRBV4-3; J gene: TRBJ2-3; CDR3 protein: ASSQDLGADTQY
CDR3 length: 11; V gene: TRBV7-6; J gene: TRBJ1-1; CDR3 protein: ASSPGTNTEAF
CDR3 length: 11; V gene: TRBV19; J gene: TRBJ1-5; CDR3 protein: ASSEQGDQPQH
CDR3 length: 15; V gene: TRBV5-1; J gene: TRBJ1-6; CDR3 protein: ASSLGSSGAKNSPLH
CDR3 length: 12; V gene: TRBV5-1; J gene: TRBJ2-1; CDR3 protein: ASATGLAVHEQF
CDR3 length: 15; V gene: TRBV4-1; J gene: TRBJ2-5; CDR3 protein: ASSQDPSGGYQETQY
CDR3 length: 12; V gene: TRBV7-2; J gene: TRBJ1-5; CDR3 protein: ASSFSSSNQPQH